The source of this T cell receptor (beta chain) is a study of T cells in Graves' hyperthyroidism and ophthalmopathy. V was clipped by 0 bases and J by 9 bases; unmatched bases: 6. This CDR3 contains 15 residues. CDR1 is MNHNY and CDR2 is SVGAGI in the germline V gene (reference sequence). It was RNA transcripts that yielded the amplified TCR beta CDR3 regions. HTBI primers were used for first-round RT-PCR of the TCR CDR3. In TCRdb, the multiplex PCR reads were re-called with MiXCR into one record per CDR3 protein. This table has 500,000 to 650,000 distinct CDR3 sequences, around 15% appearing once. Study-level results: A model of 13 V-J pairs discriminated ophthalmopathy from stable hyperthyroidism.

This clonotype was seen ten or more times. The antigen remains unidentified. This chain joins TRBV6-6 and TRBJ1-5, with 9 bases identical to TRBD1. This sequence originates from a woman aged 40 to 50 with Graves' hyperthyroidism. Sequencing was performed on blood. The CDR3 DNA sequence: TGTGCCAGCAGTTACTCGGGACAGGGTGCGGTGCCCCAGCATTTT. Protein sequence: CASSYSGQGAVPQHF.